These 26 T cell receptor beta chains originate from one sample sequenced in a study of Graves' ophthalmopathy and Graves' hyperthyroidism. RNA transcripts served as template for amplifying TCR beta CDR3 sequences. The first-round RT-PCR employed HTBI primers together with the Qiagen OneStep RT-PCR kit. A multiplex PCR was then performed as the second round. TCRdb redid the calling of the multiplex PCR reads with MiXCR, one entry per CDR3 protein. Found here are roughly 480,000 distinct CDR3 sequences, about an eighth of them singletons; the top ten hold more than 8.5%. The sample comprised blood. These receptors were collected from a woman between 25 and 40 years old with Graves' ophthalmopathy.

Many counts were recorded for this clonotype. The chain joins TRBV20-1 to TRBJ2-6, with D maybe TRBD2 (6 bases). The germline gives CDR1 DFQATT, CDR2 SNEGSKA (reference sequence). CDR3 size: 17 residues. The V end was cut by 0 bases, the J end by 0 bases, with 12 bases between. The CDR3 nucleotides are TGCAGTGCTAGAGACGGGGGATCCCTCTCTGGGGCCAACGTCCTGACTTTC. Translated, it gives CSARDGGSLSGANVLTF.

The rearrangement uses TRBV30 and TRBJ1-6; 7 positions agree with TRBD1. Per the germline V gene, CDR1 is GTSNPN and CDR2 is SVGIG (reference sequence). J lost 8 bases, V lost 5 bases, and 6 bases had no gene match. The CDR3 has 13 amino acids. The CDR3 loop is CAWSTGLDSPLHF. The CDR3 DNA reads TGTGCCTGGTCGACAGGGTTGGATTCACCCCTCCACTTT.

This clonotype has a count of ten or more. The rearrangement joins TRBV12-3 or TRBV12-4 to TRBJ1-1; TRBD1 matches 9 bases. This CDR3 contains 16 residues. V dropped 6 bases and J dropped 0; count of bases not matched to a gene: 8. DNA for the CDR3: TGTGCCAGCAGCCCTCTCACAGGGGGCTTGAACACTGAAGCTTTCTTT. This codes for CASSPLTGGLNTEAFF.

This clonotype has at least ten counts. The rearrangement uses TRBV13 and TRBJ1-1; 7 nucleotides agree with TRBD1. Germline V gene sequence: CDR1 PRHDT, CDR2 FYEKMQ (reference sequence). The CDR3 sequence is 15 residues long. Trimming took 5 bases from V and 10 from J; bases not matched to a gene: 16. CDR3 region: CASSLRGFGVKGAFF. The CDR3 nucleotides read TGTGCCAGCAGCCTCAGGGGGTTCGGGGTTAAAGGAGCTTTCTTT.

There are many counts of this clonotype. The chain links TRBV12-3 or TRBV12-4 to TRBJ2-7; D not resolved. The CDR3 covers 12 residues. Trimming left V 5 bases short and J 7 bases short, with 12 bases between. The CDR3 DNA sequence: TGTGCCAGCAGTCTCGTGCGGCCAGAGCAGTACTTC. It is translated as CASSLVRPEQYF.

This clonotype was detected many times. This CDR3 reads CAWSLGAAGGYTF. CDR3 DNA: TGTGCCTGGAGTTTAGGGGCCGCCGGTGGCTACACCTTC. J is TRBJ1-2 and V is TRBV30, with D possibly being TRBD1 (5 bases). V lost 2 bases, J lost 7 bases, and 14 bases lay in between. Germline assignment: CDR1 GTSNPN and CDR2 SVGIG (reference sequence). CDR3 length: 13 residues.

CDR3 nucleotides: TGTGCCAGCAGCACCGGGTGGGGGTTCGAGACCCAGTACTTC. Translating it yields CASSTGWGFETQYF. V gene TRBV7-8 combines with J gene TRBJ2-5; D might be TRBD1 or TRBD2, each matching 5 bases. The length of the CDR3 is 14 residues. Germline V gives CDR1 SGHVS, CDR2 FQNEAQ. Between the trimmed V and J ends, which lost 5 bases and 5 bases, there was a span of 15 bases.

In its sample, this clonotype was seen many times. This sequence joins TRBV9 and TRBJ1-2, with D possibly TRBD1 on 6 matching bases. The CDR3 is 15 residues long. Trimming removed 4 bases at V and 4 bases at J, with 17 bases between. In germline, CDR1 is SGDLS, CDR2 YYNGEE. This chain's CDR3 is CASSPEGGGFYGYTF. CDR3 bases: TGTGCCAGCAGCCCTGAGGGAGGGGGATTCTATGGCTACACCTTC.

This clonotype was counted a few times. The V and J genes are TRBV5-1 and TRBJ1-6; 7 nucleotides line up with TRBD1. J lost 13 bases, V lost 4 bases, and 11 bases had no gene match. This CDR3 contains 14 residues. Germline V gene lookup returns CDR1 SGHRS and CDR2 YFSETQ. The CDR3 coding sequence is TGCGCCAGCAGCGAAGGACAGGAGCCTTGGCCCCTCCACTTT. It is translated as CASSEGQEPWPLHF.

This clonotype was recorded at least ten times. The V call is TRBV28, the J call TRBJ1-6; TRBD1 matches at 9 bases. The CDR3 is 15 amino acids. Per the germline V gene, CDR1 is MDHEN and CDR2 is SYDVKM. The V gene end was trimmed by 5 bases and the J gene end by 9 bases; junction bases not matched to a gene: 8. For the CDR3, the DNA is TGTGCCAGCAGTACTGGACAGGGGAGCACTTCACCCCTCCACTTT. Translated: CASSTGQGSTSPLHF.

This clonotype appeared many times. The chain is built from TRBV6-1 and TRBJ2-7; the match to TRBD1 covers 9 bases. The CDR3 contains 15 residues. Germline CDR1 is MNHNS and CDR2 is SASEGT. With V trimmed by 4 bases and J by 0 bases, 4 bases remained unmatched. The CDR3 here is CASSVDRGGSYEQYF. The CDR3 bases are TGTGCCAGCAGTGTTGACAGGGGGGGCTCCTACGAGCAGTACTTC.

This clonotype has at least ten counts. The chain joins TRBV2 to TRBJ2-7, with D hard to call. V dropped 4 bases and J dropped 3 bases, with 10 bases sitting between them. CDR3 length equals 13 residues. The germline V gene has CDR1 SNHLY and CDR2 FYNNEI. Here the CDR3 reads CASSVSMFYEQYF. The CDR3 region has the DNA TGTGCCAGCAGTGTCTCCATGTTCTACGAGCAGTACTTC.

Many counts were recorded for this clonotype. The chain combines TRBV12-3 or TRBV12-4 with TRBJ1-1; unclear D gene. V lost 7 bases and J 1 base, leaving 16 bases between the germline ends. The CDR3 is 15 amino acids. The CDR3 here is CASTHGSRRNTEAFF. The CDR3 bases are TGTGCCAGCACCCACGGATCAAGAAGGAACACTGAAGCTTTCTTT.

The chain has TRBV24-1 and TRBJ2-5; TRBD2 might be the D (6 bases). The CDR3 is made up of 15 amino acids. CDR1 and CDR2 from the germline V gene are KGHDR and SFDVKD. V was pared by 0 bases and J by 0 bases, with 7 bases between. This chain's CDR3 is CATSDLAGNQETQYF. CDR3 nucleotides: TGTGCCACCAGTGATTTGGCGGGAAACCAAGAGACCCAGTACTTC.

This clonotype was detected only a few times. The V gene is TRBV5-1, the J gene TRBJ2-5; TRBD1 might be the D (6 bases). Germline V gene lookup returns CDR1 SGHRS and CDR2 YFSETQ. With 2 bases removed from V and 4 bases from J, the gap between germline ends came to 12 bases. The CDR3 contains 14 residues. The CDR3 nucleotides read TGCGCCAGCAGCTTCCGGGACACACGAGAGACCCAGTACTTC. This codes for CASSFRDTRETQYF.

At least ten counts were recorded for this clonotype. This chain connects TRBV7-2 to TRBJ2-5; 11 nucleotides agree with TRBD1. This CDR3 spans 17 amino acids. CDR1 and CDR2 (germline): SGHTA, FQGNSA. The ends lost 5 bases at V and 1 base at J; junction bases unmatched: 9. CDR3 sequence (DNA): TGTGCCAGCAGCCCTAATTTCGGGACAGGGGGCCAAGAGACCCAGTACTTC. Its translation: CASSPNFGTGGQETQYF.

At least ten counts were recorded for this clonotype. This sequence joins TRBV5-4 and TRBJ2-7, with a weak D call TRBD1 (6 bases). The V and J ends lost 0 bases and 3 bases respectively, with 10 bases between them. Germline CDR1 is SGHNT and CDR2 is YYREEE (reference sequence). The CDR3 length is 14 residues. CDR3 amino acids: CASSLDRAGYEQYF. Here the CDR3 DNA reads TGTGCCAGCAGCTTGGACAGGGCCGGCTACGAGCAGTACTTC.

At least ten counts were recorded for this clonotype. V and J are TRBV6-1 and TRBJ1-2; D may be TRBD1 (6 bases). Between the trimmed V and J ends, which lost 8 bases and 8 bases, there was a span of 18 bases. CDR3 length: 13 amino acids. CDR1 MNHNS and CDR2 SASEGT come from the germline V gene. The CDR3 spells CASVPSGALGYTF. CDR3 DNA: TGTGCCAGCGTCCCCTCGGGGGCGCTGGGCTACACCTTC.

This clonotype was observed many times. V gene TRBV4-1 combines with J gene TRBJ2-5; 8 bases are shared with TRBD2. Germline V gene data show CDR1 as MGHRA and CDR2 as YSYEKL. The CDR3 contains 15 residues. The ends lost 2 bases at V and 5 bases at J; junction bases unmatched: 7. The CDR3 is CASSQLAGLGETQYF. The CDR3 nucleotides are TGCGCCAGCAGCCAACTAGCGGGCCTGGGGGAGACCCAGTACTTC.

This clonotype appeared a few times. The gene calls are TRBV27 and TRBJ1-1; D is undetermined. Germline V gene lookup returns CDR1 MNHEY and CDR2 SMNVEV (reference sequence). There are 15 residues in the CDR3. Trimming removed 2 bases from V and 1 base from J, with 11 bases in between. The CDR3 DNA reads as TGTGCCAGCAGTTTAGGCCCCCGGGGGAACACTGAAGCTTTCTTT. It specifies CASSLGPRGNTEAFF.

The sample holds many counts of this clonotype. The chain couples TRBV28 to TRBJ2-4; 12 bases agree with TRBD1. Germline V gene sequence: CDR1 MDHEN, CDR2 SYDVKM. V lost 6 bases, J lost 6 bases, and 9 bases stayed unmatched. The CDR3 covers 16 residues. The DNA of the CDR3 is TGTGCCAGCAGCCCCGGGACAGGGGGCGCAGGAAACATTCAGTACTTC. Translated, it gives CASSPGTGGAGNIQYF.

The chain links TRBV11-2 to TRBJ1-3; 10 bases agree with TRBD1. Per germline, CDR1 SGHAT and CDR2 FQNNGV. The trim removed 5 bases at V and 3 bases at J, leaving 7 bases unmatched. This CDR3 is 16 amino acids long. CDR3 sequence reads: CASSRQTGGIGNTIYF. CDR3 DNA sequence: TGTGCCAGCAGCCGCCAGACAGGGGGCATTGGAAACACCATATATTTT.

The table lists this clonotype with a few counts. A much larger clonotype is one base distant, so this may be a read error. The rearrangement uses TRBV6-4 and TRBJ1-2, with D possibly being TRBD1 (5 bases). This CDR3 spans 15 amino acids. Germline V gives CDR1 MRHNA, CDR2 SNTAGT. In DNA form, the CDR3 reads TGTGCCAGCAGTCACTCGGGACCGGGCACCTATGGCTACACCTTC. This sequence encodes CASSHSGPGTYGYTF.

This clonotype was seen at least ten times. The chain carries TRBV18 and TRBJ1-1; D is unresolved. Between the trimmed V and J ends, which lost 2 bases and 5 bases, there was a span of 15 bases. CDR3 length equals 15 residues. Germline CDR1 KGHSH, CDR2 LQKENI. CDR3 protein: CASSPVGRSGTEAFF. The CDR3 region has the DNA TGTGCCAGCTCACCAGTGGGTCGTTCGGGGACTGAAGCTTTCTTT.

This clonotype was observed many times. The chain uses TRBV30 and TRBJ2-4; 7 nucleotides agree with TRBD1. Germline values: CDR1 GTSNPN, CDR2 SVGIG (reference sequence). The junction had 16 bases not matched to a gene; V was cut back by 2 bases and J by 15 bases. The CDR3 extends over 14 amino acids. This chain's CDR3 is CAWSLTGPFGRRYF. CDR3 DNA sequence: TGTGCCTGGAGTTTGACAGGGCCTTTTGGTAGAAGGTACTTC.

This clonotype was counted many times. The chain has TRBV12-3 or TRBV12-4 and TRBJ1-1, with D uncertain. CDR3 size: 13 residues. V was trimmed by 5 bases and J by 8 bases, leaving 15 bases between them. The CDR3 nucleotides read TGTGCCAGCAGTCGGGGTAGCGGGTTAGAAGCTTTCTTT. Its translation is CASSRGSGLEAFF.